In this sample, the clone carrying this T cell receptor (beta chain) turned up a few times. Germline V gene data show CDR1 as MGHRA and CDR2 as YSYEKL. V lost 1 base and J 4 bases, leaving 12 bases between the germline ends. The CDR3 is made up of 15 amino acids. These data belong to a study of identical twins. TCRdb ran MiXCR on the 5' RACE reads and lists one entry per CDR3 protein. The repertoire holds around 230,000 distinct CDR3 sequences, with under 8.5% as singletons. Another study also made use of these data, one on T cells expressing NK-cell markers.

The receptor was derived from a woman between 18 and 29 years old in good health. Sequenced sample: CD8+ T cells sorted from blood. The J gene is TRBJ2-3, the V gene TRBV4-1, with D unclear. The CDR3 reads CASSQGQAVADTQYF. The CDR3 nucleotides read TGCGCCAGCAGCCAAGGGCAGGCGGTAGCAGATACGCAGTATTTT.